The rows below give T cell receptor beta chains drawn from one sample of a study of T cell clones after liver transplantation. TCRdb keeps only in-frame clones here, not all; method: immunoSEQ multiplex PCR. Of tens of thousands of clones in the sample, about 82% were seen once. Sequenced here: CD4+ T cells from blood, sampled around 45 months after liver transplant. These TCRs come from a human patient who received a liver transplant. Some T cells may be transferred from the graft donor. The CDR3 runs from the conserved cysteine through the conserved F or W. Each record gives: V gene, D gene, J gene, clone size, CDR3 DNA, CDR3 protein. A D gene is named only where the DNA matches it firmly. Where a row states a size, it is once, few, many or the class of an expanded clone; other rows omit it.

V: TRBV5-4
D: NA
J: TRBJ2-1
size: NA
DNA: TGTGCCAGCAGCTTGATCAGCGGCTCCTACAATGAGCAGTTCTTC
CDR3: CASSLISGSYNEQFF

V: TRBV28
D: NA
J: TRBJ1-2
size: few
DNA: TGTGCCAGCAATTCCCATTCTAACTATGGCTACACCTTC
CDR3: CASNSHSNYGYTF

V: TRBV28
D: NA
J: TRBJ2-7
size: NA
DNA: TGTGCCAGCAGTCCTCTAGGGGGCGGGAGCCTCGAGCAGTACTTC
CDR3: CASSPLGGGSLEQYF

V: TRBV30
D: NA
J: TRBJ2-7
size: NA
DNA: TGTGCCTGGAGATGGGGTCGTGCCCAAGGGGAGCAGTACTTC
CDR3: CAWRWGRAQGEQYF

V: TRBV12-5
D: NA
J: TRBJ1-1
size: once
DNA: TGTGCTAGTGGTTTGGAGCCGGGCACTGAAGCTTTCTTT
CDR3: CASGLEPGTEAFF

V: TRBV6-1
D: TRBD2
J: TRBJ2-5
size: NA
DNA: TGTGCCGGCAGCTCTGCGCGGGGGGCGCAGGAGACCCAGTACTTC
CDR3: CAGSSARGAQETQYF

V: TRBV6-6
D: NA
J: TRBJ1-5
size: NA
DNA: TGTGCCAGCAGTTACTACGCAGGCAATCAGCCCCAGCATTTT
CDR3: CASSYYAGNQPQHF

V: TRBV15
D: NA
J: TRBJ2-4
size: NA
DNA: TGTGCCACCAGCAGAGAGAGGACAAACATTCAGTACTTC
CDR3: CATSRERTNIQYF

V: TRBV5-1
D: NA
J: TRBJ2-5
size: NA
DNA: TGCGCCAGCAGTTTGCAAGGGGGGGCGCAGGAGACCCAGTACTTC
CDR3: CASSLQGGAQETQYF

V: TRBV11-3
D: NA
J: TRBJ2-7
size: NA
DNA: TGTGCCAGCAGCTTTCTGGGCTACGAGCAGTACTTC
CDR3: CASSFLGYEQYF

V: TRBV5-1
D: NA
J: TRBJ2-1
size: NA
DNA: TGCGCCAGCAGCTTGGGCAGGCCCGGGGGCAATGAGCAGTTCTTC
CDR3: CASSLGRPGGNEQFF

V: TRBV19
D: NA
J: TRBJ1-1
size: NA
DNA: TGTGCCTCGGTCGCAGGGAAGACTGAAGCTTTCTTT
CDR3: CASVAGKTEAFF

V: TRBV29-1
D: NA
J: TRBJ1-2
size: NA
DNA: TGCAGCGTCGGGGCCCTAGGGAACTATGGCTACACCTTC
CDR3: CSVGALGNYGYTF

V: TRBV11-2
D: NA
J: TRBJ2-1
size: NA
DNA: TGTGCCAGCAGCTTAAGGGATCAAGTGGGTGAGCAGTTCTTC
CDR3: CASSLRDQVGEQFF

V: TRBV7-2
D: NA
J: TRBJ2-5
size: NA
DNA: TGTGCCAGCAGCTTAAACGGGCTAGCAGAGGAGACCCAGTACTTC
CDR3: CASSLNGLAEETQYF

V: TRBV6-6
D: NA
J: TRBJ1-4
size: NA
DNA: TGTGCCAGCAGCTACGACAGTATAAATGAAAAACTGTTTTTT
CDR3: CASSYDSINEKLFF

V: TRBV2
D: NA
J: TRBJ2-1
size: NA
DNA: TGTGCCAGCTTGAACAGCGTTGAGCAGTTCTTC
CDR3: CASLNSVEQFF

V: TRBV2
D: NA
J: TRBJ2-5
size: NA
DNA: TGTGCCAGCAGTGGGGAGTGGCAAGAGACCCAGTACTTC
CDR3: CASSGEWQETQYF

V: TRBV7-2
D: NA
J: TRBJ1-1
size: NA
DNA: TGTGCCAGCAGCCTATTAGGGGTGCAGAGTAACACTGAAGCTTTCTTT
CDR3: CASSLLGVQSNTEAFF

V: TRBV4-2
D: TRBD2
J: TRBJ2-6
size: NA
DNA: TGTGCCAGCAGCCTGGGACTAGCGGTTATCTCTGGGGCCAACGTCCTGACTTTC
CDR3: CASSLGLAVISGANVLTF

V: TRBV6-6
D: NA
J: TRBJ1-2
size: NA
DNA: TGTGCCAGCAGTTACGGGGGGCCTAACTATGGCTACACCTTC
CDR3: CASSYGGPNYGYTF

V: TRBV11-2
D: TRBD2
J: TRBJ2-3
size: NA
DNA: TGTGCCAGCAGCTCTCGACTAGCGCTCACAGATACGCAGTATTTT
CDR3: CASSSRLALTDTQYF